This TCR beta chain derives from a study of cytomegalovirus exposure and HLA in healthy donors. General study results and limits: It was shown in a later analysis that HLA-associated TCR beta chains were more clonally expanded than other, equally common chains. As a later analysis showed, a missense DCLRE1C variant was linked to trimming of TCR beta V- and J-genes.

Germline lookup yields CDR1 WNHNN and CDR2 SYGVQD (reference sequence). CDR3 length: 13 residues. The V gene lost 6 bases and the J gene lost 0 bases, with 9 bases spanning the gap. Primers included in the PCR were 60 Vbeta and 13 Jbeta primers. The data were produced by immunoSEQ multiplex PCR, yet TCRdb's version contains in-frame clones alone and is incomplete. The table has 160,000 or so clones, 80% to 85% seen once. Note on this clone: Its specificity is unknown.

Donors were ostensibly healthy at sampling, although undocumented immune exposures were probable. The J gene is TRBJ2-7, the V gene TRBV10-1; D gene unclear. This receptor was obtained from a woman between 18 and 29 years old in good health and CMV-seronegative. The sample consisted of PBMCs. The CDR3 DNA follows: TGCGCCAGCAGCCCGAGAAGCTCCTACGAGCAGTACTTC. Its protein is CASSPRSSYEQYF.